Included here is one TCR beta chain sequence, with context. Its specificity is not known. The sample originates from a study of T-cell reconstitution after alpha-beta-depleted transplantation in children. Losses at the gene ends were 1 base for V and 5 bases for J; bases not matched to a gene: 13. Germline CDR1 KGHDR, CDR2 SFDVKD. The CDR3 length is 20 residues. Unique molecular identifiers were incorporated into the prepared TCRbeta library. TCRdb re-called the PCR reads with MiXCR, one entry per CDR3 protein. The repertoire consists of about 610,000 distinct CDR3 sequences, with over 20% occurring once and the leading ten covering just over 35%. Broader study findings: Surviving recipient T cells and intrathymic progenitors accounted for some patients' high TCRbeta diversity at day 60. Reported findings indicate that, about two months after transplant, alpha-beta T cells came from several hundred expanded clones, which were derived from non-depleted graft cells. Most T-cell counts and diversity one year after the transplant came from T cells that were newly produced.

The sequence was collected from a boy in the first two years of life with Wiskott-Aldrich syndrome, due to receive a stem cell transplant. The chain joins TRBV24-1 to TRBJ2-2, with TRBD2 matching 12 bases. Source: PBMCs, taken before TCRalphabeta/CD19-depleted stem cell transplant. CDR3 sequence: CATSDFPRTSGIPRTGELFF. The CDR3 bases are TGTGCCACCAGTGATTTCCCCAGGACTAGCGGGATTCCGAGGACCGGGGAGCTGTTTTTT.